This entry describes one T cell receptor (beta chain). The data derive from a study of cytomegalovirus exposure and HLA in healthy donors. PCR was performed using 60 Vbeta and 13 Jbeta primers. This table comes from immunoSEQ multiplex PCR, and its TCRdb copy is limited to in-frame clones, with some not included. The sample holds about 200,000 clones, approximately 79% seen once. Nominally healthy donors were sampled, though unrecorded immune exposures were likely. This CDR3 contains 15 residues. Unmatched junction bases numbered 5, after V lost 1 base and J lost 4 bases. CDR1 SGHNT and CDR2 YYREEE come from the germline V gene (reference sequence).

Sequencing was done on a sample of PBMCs. This sequence joins TRBV5-4 and TRBJ2-3; 8 bases line up with TRBD2. The sequence came from a man between 50 and 59 years old in good health and CMV-seronegative. The CDR3 DNA reads TGTGCCAGCAGCTTGAAGCGGGAGAGGGCAGATACGCAGTATTTT. This codes for CASSLKRERADTQYF.